The 17 T cell receptor beta chains given below trace back to one sample, sequenced in a study of CD8 T cells in ankylosing spondylitis. TCRdb reanalysed the 5' RACE reads using MiXCR and keeps one entry per CDR3 protein. The sample yields about 400,000 distinct CDR3 sequences, approximately 20% seen once. The sequenced sample consisted of blood, either unsorted or a sorted T cell fraction (not recorded which). Receptors were obtained from a male donor with ankylosing spondylitis or in good health (not recorded which).

The J gene is TRBJ2-7, the V gene TRBV20-1; 8 nucleotides agree with TRBD2. Germline-derived CDR1 and CDR2 are DFQATT and SNEGSKA (reference sequence). J gave up 2 bases and V 6 bases, and 6 bases lay outside the gene matches. The CDR3 has 13 amino acids. CDR3 DNA sequence: TGCAGTGCCCCTGGCGGGGGGCCCTACGAGCAGTACTTC. This encodes CSAPGGGPYEQYF.

This clonotype has more than one count but fewer than ten. The V gene is TRBV4-1, the J gene TRBJ2-2; D is uncertain. Germline CDR1 and CDR2: MGHRA and YSYEKL. Trimming shortened V by 4 bases and J by 2 bases, and 5 bases separated the two germline ends. The CDR3 sequence is 13 residues long. The CDR3, as DNA: TGCGCCAGCAGCCGGACCAACACCGGGGAGCTGTTTTTT. Translation: CASSRTNTGELFF.

This clonotype was seen a handful of times. The chain has TRBV9 and TRBJ2-1; D remains unclear. V was trimmed by 3 bases and J by 0 bases, leaving 10 bases between them. The CDR3 runs 15 residues. CDR1 is SGDLS, CDR2 YYNGEE, per germline. CDR3 residues: CASSDGRSSYNEQFF. CDR3 bases: TGTGCCAGCAGCGATGGGCGGAGCTCCTACAATGAGCAGTTCTTC.

This clonotype appeared a few times. The chain joins TRBV5-1 to TRBJ2-3, with 9 nucleotides matching TRBD1. Looked up from germline, CDR1 is SGHRS and CDR2 is YFSETQ. The junction had 5 bases not matched to a gene; V was cut back by 4 bases and J by 2 bases. The CDR3 sequence is 15 residues long. In DNA form, the CDR3 reads TGCGCCAGCAGCCTGGGACAGGGACCCACAGATACGCAGTATTTT. This sequence encodes CASSLGQGPTDTQYF.

The genes are TRBV9 and TRBJ2-3, with D tentatively TRBD2 (5 bases). Germline-derived CDR1 and CDR2 are SGDLS and YYNGEE. V was clipped by 4 bases and J by 5 bases, with 11 bases between them. The CDR3 runs to 13 residues. The CDR3 sequence is CASSLGDGDTQYF. CDR3 coding DNA: TGTGCCAGCAGCCTCGGGGATGGAGATACGCAGTATTTT.

The genes are TRBV7-2 and TRBJ2-1, with D maybe TRBD2 (6 bases). Trimming took off 1 base at V and 0 bases at J, with 13 bases between the two ends. This CDR3 comprises 17 residues. Per germline, CDR1 SGHTA and CDR2 FQGNSA. The CDR3 bases are TGTGCCAGCAGCTTAGTGCTGGGACTGGTCTCCTACAATGAGCAGTTCTTC. It is translated as CASSLVLGLVSYNEQFF.

CDR3: CSARDEAEYGYTF. CDR3 coding DNA: TGCAGTGCTAGAGATGAGGCAGAGTATGGCTACACCTTC. The genes are TRBV20-1 and TRBJ1-2; D is undetermined. The germline V and J ends were trimmed by 0 bases and 5 bases, with 10 bases remaining between them. Germline loops: CDR1 DFQATT, CDR2 SNEGSKA (reference sequence). The CDR3 contains 13 residues.

Only a few counts were recorded for this clonotype. The chain links TRBV20-1 to TRBJ2-7, with a weak D call TRBD2 (5 bases). V lost 6 bases to trimming and J lost 7 bases, with 22 bases between them. From germline, CDR1 is DFQATT and CDR2 SNEGSKA (reference sequence). The CDR3 sequence is 14 residues long. The CDR3 nucleotides read TGCAGTGCCCCCGGGAACCTTTTCGTAGGGGAGCAGTACTTC. Its translation is CSAPGNLFVGEQYF.

This clonotype appeared a single time. This rearrangement joins TRBV30 to TRBJ2-1; D might be TRBD1 or TRBD2, each matching 7 bases. The germline V gene encodes CDR1 GTSNPN and CDR2 SVGIG (reference sequence). V lost 2 bases to trimming and J lost 6 bases, with 17 bases between them. The CDR3 contains 15 residues. This CDR3 reads CAWSRGLGQVNEQFF. As DNA, the CDR3 is TGTGCCTGGAGTCGTGGACTAGGACAGGTCAATGAGCAGTTCTTC. The full variable domain, completed using reference TRBV30 and TRBJ2-1, is SQTIHQWPATLVQPVGSPLSLECTVEGTSNPNLYWYRQAAGRGLQLLFYSVGIGQISSEVPQNLSASRPQDRQFILSSKKLLLSDSGFYLCAWSRGLGQVNEQFFGPGTRLTVL.

The J gene is TRBJ2-1, the V gene TRBV3-1, with 9 bases lining up with TRBD2. This CDR3 is 16 amino acids long. Per germline, CDR1 LGHDT and CDR2 YNNKEL (reference sequence). The V gene end was trimmed by 4 bases and the J gene end by 5 bases; junction bases not matched to a gene: 9. DNA for the CDR3: TGTGCCAGCAGCCTCATCCATGCGGGAGGGGACAATGAGCAGTTCTTC. It specifies CASSLIHAGGDNEQFF.

V is TRBV7-9 and J is TRBJ2-5; the match to TRBD1 covers 7 bases. V lost 5 bases and J lost 2; bases outside the gene matches: 2. Germline V gives CDR1 SEHNR, CDR2 FQNEAQ (reference sequence). CDR3 length: 13 amino acids. The CDR3 protein is CASSGDSQETQYF. CDR3 coding DNA: TGTGCCAGCAGCGGGGACAGTCAAGAGACCCAGTACTTC.

Concerning this clonotype: One end of the junction does not line up with germline, which may come from a read error. The J gene is TRBJ2-3, the V gene TRBV10-3; 9 bases align to TRBD2. There are 16 residues in the CDR3. Germline V gene sequence: CDR1 ENHRY, CDR2 SYGVKD. The CDR3 spells CATKDALAGLSDTHYF. The CDR3 nucleotides are TGTGCCACCAAGGACGCGCTAGCGGGGTTATCGGATACGCATTATTTT.

This clonotype was seen a handful of times. The chain joins TRBV11-2 to TRBJ2-7; D uncertain. Deletions cut 0 bases from V and 1 base from J, with 13 bases between. Germline CDR1 and CDR2: SGHAT and FQNNGV. CDR3 length equals 16 residues. This CDR3 is CASSLEPGPGSYEQYF. The CDR3 DNA sequence: TGTGCCAGCAGCTTAGAACCCGGTCCCGGATCCTACGAGCAGTACTTC.

This clonotype was observed many times. The CDR3 sequence: CASSHGTGDLRGELFF. The CDR3, as DNA: TGCGCCAGCAGCCACGGGACAGGGGACCTGCGCGGGGAGCTGTTTTTT. V usage is TRBV5-1 and J usage is TRBJ2-2, with 10 nucleotides matching TRBD1. CDR3 length equals 16 residues. With 4 bases clipped from V and 7 bases from J, the junction kept 10 bases outside the gene matches. Germline-derived CDR1 and CDR2 are SGHRS and YFSETQ.

The chain carries TRBV5-1 and TRBJ2-7; the match to TRBD2 covers 7 bases. Germline-derived CDR1 and CDR2 are SGHRS and YFSETQ. J was trimmed by 3 bases and V by 4 bases; bases with no gene match: 7. CDR3 length: 14 residues. CDR3 in amino acids: CASSLDGGIYEQYF. In nucleotides, the CDR3 is TGCGCCAGCAGCCTGGACGGGGGGATCTACGAGCAGTACTTC.

This clonotype was detected ten times or more. The chain employs TRBV29-1 and TRBJ1-2; D is perhaps TRBD1 (5 bases). V lost 4 bases to trimming and J lost 4 bases, with 7 bases between them. This CDR3 contains 11 residues. The germline gives CDR1 SQVTM, CDR2 ANQGSEA. The CDR3 DNA reads TGCAGCGTTGCTGGGACCTATGGCTACACCTTC. It translates to CSVAGTYGYTF.

There are a few counts of this clonotype. This chain links TRBV10-3 with TRBJ2-7, with 10 bases fitting TRBD1. CDR1 is ENHRY, CDR2 SYGVKD, per germline. The junction had 6 bases not matched to a gene; V was cut back by 7 bases and J by 0 bases. The CDR3 is 15 residues long. The CDR3 region has the DNA TGTGCCATCAACCCGGGACAGGGGAACTCCTACGAGCAGTACTTC. It yields the protein CAINPGQGNSYEQYF.